The rows below give T cell receptor beta chains drawn from one sample of a study of breast tumors, draining lymph nodes, adjacent tissues. TCRdb re-called the multiplex PCR reads with MiXCR, one entry per CDR3 protein. The table shows over 10,000 distinct CDR3 sequences, with around three fifths occurring only once. Sequenced material: tumor-adjacent breast tissue. The receptors shown here come from a female donor with breast cancer. Some clones in this sample may be carry-over from other donors' samples. The CDR3 runs from the conserved cysteine through the conserved F or W. Each record gives: clone size, D gene, V gene, J gene, CDR3 protein, CDR3 DNA. The D gene is left open where the match is weak. Part of the rows lack a size; the others show once, few, many or a class for expanded clones.

>-|-|TRBV7-2|TRBJ1-2
CASIRDGVQSNYGYTF
TGTGCCAGCATCCGGGACGGAGTCCAATCAAACTATGGCTACACCTTC
>once|-|TRBV4-3|TRBJ1-3
CASSHHDKVSGNTIYF
TGCGCCAGCAGCCACCACGACAAGGTCTCTGGAAACACCATATATTTT
>many|-|TRBV6-2/TRBV6-3|TRBJ2-1
CASSHGLGGGIFEQFF
TGTGCCAGCAGTCACGGGTTGGGAGGGGGCATTTTTGAGCAGTTCTTC
>-|-|TRBV15|TRBJ2-2
CATSRDRAGMTGELFF
TGTGCCACCAGCAGAGATCGGGCAGGGATGACCGGGGAGCTGTTTTTT
>large|TRBD2|TRBV27|TRBJ2-7
CASSLSPSGYEQYF
TGTGCCAGCAGTTTATCTCCTAGCGGCTACGAGCAGTACTTC
>many|TRBD1|TRBV20-1|TRBJ1-1
CSARVPGQGLNAEAFF
TGCAGTGCTAGAGTTCCGGGACAGGGGCTGAATGCTGAAGCTTTCTTT
>-|TRBD2|TRBV10-1|TRBJ2-5
CASPQRLAGGQETQYF
TGCGCCAGCCCCCAGCGACTAGCGGGGGGGCAAGAGACCCAGTACTTC
>many|-|TRBV12-3/TRBV12-4|TRBJ2-2
CVSSLNGHTGELFF
TGTGTCAGCAGTTTGAACGGGCACACCGGGGAGCTGTTTTTT
>-|TRBD2|TRBV2|TRBJ2-7
CASSEIGTSSEQYF
TGTGCCAGCAGTGAAATTGGGACTAGCAGCGAGCAGTACTTC
>medium-sized|TRBD2|TRBV9|TRBJ2-3
CASQAGEGDTQYF
TGTGCCAGCCAAGCGGGAGAGGGAGATACGCAGTATTTT
>-|-|TRBV4-1|TRBJ2-1
CASSQGTVYNEQFF
TGCGCCAGCAGCCAAGGGACAGTATACAATGAGCAGTTCTTC
>-|-|TRBV6-5|TRBJ2-7
CASSPDASEQYF
TGTGCCAGCAGCCCTGACGCGTCTGAGCAGTACTTC
>many|TRBD2|TRBV3-1|TRBJ2-1
CASSFSGELYNEQFF
TGTGCCAGCAGCTTTAGCGGGGAACTCTACAATGAGCAGTTCTTC
>once|-|TRBV20-1|TRBJ2-3
CSASRGDTQYF
TGCAGTGCTTCCCGGGGGGATACGCAGTATTTT
>-|TRBD1|TRBV20-1|TRBJ1-2
CSAMDRRDGYTF
TGCAGTGCCATGGACAGGCGGGATGGCTACACCTTC
>-|-|TRBV19|TRBJ1-5
CASSIWVPGSNQPQHF
TGTGCCAGTAGTATTTGGGTACCCGGGAGCAATCAGCCCCAGCATTTT
>-|-|TRBV6-6|TRBJ1-5
CASSYVDQPQHF
TGTGCCAGCAGTTACGTGGATCAGCCCCAGCATTTT
>-|-|TRBV19|TRBJ1-5
CASSIGTVYSNQPQHF
TGTGCCAGTAGTATAGGGACAGTATATAGCAATCAGCCCCAGCATTTT
>medium-sized|TRBD2|TRBV20-1|TRBJ2-1
CSAGGGGAGYNEQFF
TGCAGTGCTGGGGGGGGTGGAGCTGGCTACAATGAGCAGTTCTTC
>-|TRBD1|TRBV12-3/TRBV12-4|TRBJ1-3
CASSLTGLLSGNTIYF
TGTGCCAGCAGTTTGACAGGGCTCCTCTCTGGAAACACCATATATTTT
>once|-|TRBV15|TRBJ2-5
CATSREEETQYF
TGTGCCACCAGCAGAGAGGAAGAGACCCAGTACTTC
>few|-|TRBV5-6|TRBJ2-5
CASSLGTGGETQYF
TGTGCCAGCAGCCTCGGGACTGGAGGAGAGACCCAGTACTTC
>many|-|TRBV28|TRBJ2-5
CASSLEDMGGETQYF
TGTGCCAGCAGTTTAGAGGACATGGGTGGAGAGACCCAGTACTTC
>many|-|TRBV19|TRBJ2-1
CASSIGGKGLARF
TGTGCCAGTAGTATAGGCGGTAAGGGACTGGCGAGGTTC
>-|TRBD2|TRBV20-1|TRBJ2-3
CSANPLRASGVRDTQYF
TGCAGTGCTAACCCTCTGAGGGCTAGCGGGGTAAGAGATACGCAGTATTTT
>-|TRBD2|TRBV2|TRBJ2-7
CASSLTSGIYEQYF
TGTGCCAGCAGTCTCACTAGCGGGATTTACGAGCAGTACTTC
>-|-|TRBV4-1|TRBJ1-2
CASSPGDRGYTF
TGCGCCAGCAGCCCGGGGGATAGGGGCTACACCTTC
>medium-sized|-|TRBV5-1|TRBJ1-2
CASSLDGKGYTF
TGCGCCAGCAGCTTGGATGGCAAGGGCTACACCTTC
>-|-|TRBV20-1|TRBJ1-4
CSARDTGVGEKLFF
TGCAGTGCTAGAGATACGGGGGTTGGCGAAAAACTGTTTTTT
>medium-sized|-|TRBV25-1|TRBJ1-3
CASSEGLASGNTIYF
TGTGCCAGCAGTGAGGGGTTGGCCTCTGGAAACACCATATATTTT
>few|-|TRBV28|TRBJ2-5
CASTPWARETQYF
TGTGCCAGCACCCCTTGGGCGAGGGAGACCCAGTACTTC
>-|-|TRBV9|TRBJ2-6
CASSVVVSGANVLTF
TGTGCCAGCAGCGTAGTTGTTTCTGGGGCCAACGTCCTGACTTTC
>many|TRBD2|TRBV20-1|TRBJ2-1
CSARTPLTSGYNEQFF
TGCAGTGCTAGGACCCCCCTTACTAGCGGGTACAATGAGCAGTTCTTC
>-|-|TRBV9|TRBJ2-7
CASSVGTEEQNF
TGTGCCAGCAGCGTAGGGACAGAGGAGCAGAACTTC
>medium-sized|-|TRBV4-3|TRBJ2-1
CASSQEPTAQQFF
TGCGCCAGCAGCCAAGAACCGACGGCGCAGCAGTTCTTC
>-|-|TRBV25-1|TRBJ1-4
CAGSETGARDEKLFF
TGTGCCGGCAGTGAAACTGGGGCAAGGGATGAAAAACTGTTTTTT
>once|-|TRBV7-8|TRBJ2-7
CASSLGTYVPHVQYF
TGTGCCAGCAGCCTAGGTACCTACGTGCCCCACGTGCAGTACTTC
>-|-|TRBV5-1|TRBJ1-4
CASSLRGLSNEKLFF
TGCGCCAGCAGCTTGCGAGGGCTATCGAATGAGAAACTGTTTTTT
>many|TRBD1|TRBV7-9|TRBJ1-1
CASSLADAGTGAYAFF
TGTGCCAGCAGCTTAGCGGATGCTGGGACAGGGGCGTACGCTTTCTTT
>-|-|TRBV2|TRBJ2-2
CASSFQGSGELFF
TGTGCCAGCAGCTTTCAGGGTTCCGGGGAGCTGTTTTTT
>many|-|TRBV20-1|TRBJ2-2
CSARGLATNTGELFF
TGCAGTGCTAGAGGGCTAGCGACGAACACCGGGGAGCTGTTTTTT
>many|TRBD1|TRBV20-1|TRBJ2-7
CSARDTGQGATLVDYEQYF
TGCAGTGCTAGAGATACGGGACAGGGGGCAACCCTCGTGGACTACGAGCAGTACTTC
>-|-|TRBV20-1|TRBJ1-5
CSARDGQPQHF
TGCAGTGCTAGAGACGGACAGCCCCAGCATTTT
>-|TRBD1|TRBV27|TRBJ1-2
CASSPPGQLSGYTF
TGTGCCAGCAGCCCCCCGGGACAGCTTTCAGGCTACACCTTC
>-|TRBD2|TRBV20-1|TRBJ2-7
CSATSGYEQYF
TGCAGTGCTACTAGCGGCTACGAGCAGTACTTC
>-|-|TRBV18|TRBJ1-1
CASSQQANTEAFF
TGTGCCAGCTCACAACAGGCAAATACTGAAGCTTTCTTT
>-|TRBD2|TRBV12-3/TRBV12-4|TRBJ2-2
CASSFRLATGELFF
TGTGCCAGCAGTTTCCGACTAGCGACCGGGGAGCTGTTTTTT
>many|-|TRBV18|TRBJ2-5
CASSPRSRRAQETQYF
TGTGCCAGCTCACCACGAAGCAGGAGAGCACAAGAGACCCAGTACTTC
>-|TRBD2|TRBV24-1|TRBJ2-1
CATSDASGGALGEQFF
TGTGCCACCAGTGATGCTAGCGGGGGGGCCCTTGGTGAGCAGTTCTTC
>medium-sized|TRBD1|TRBV6-2/TRBV6-3|TRBJ1-6
CASKTGGSSYNSPLHF
TGTGCCAGCAAGACAGGGGGCAGCTCCTATAATTCACCCCTCCACTTT
>-|-|TRBV29-1|TRBJ1-3
CSAWTDSGNTIYF
TGCAGCGCATGGACCGACTCTGGAAACACCATATATTTT
>-|-|TRBV15|TRBJ1-5
CATSRDEVKPQHF
TGTGCCACCAGCAGAGATGAGGTCAAGCCCCAGCATTTT
>few|TRBD1|TRBV11-2|TRBJ2-7
CASSPRDSTYEQYF
TGTGCCAGCAGCCCTCGGGACAGTACCTACGAGCAGTACTTC
>-|-|TRBV9|TRBJ2-3
CASSVVIGDTQYF
TGTGCCAGCAGCGTAGTGATTGGGGATACGCAGTATTTT
>-|-|TRBV20-1|TRBJ1-5
CSARDIRRSTQPQHF
TGCAGTGCTAGAGATATCAGGCGGAGCACTCAGCCCCAGCATTTT